This T cell receptor (beta chain) was identified during a study of blood T cell repertoires in COVID-19. As for the study in general: The study drew acute and convalescent COVID-19 samples from the United States, Italy and Spain. PBMCs, B-cell-depleted T cells, or T cells were the source of the cDNA or gDNA that made up the material.

V gave up 7 bases and J gave up 4 bases, with 12 bases separating them. CDR3 length equals 13 residues. Authors' analysis steps: Cell counts per sample came from amplifying reference gene primers. Clones were read by immunoSEQ multiplex PCR, and TCRdb kept only the in-frame ones, dropping some. The D gene and trimming were derived from the DNA, and the V and J assignments and clone size from that table. The sample records 200,000 to 250,000 clones, more than 65% being singletons. This clonotype was sampled from a man between 45 and 60 years old with active or convalescent COVID-19. V is TRBV12-3 or TRBV12-4 and J is TRBJ2-3; D is ambiguous. Sequencing was performed on peripheral blood. CDR3 sequence (DNA): TGTGCCAGCATGAGGAAAAGAGCAGATACGCAGTATTTT. This codes for CASMRKRADTQYF.